Given below is one TCR beta chain in context. Its antigen is not identified. Assay: immunoSEQ multiplex PCR; the TCRdb copy retains only in-frame clones and omits some. Of roughly 30,000 clones listed, 80% to 95% are singletons. This CDR3 is 15 amino acids long. Trimming cost V 0 bases and J 11 bases; bases outside gene matches: 9. From germline, CDR1 is SGDLS and CDR2 YYNGEE. The entry originates in a study of T cell clonotyping in hematopoietic cell transplantation. Study findings and constraints: Few recipient clonotypes overlapped donors; over 95% were de novo at given depth. No sorting was done, leaving CD4 and CD8 contributions mixed. Broader posttransplant TCR repertoire diversity was predicted by graft donor and pretransplant recipient Inverse Simpson Index values. Pathologically expanded recipient clonotypes increased progressively from day 30 to day 180 as diversity fell.

This chain connects TRBV9 to TRBJ1-1; TRBD1 matches 11 bases. This sample comprised PBMCs, obtained 100 days after allogeneic stem cell transplant. This TCR was recovered from a female patient aged 45-60 years who had an allogeneic stem cell transplant from a related donor, so the T cells may come from the graft donor. Some clones in this sample may be carry-over from other donors' samples. This CDR3 reads CASSVASGQGASAFF. The CDR3 DNA follows: TGTGCCAGCAGCGTAGCTTCCGGACAGGGGGCGAGTGCTTTCTTT.